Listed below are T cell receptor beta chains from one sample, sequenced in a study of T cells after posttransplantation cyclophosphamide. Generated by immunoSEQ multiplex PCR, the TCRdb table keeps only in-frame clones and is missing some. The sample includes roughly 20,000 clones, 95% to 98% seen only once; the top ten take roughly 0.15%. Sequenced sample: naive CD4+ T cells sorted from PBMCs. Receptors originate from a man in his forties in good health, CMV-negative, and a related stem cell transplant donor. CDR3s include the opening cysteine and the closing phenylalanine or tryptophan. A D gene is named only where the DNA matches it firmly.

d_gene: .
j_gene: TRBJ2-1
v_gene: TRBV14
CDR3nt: TGTGCCAGCAGCCAACACCCGGTTGCCTACAATGAGCAGTTCTTC
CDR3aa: CASSQHPVAYNEQFF

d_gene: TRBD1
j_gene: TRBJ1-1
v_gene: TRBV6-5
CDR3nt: TGTGCCAGCAGTCGCGGGACAGATAACACTGAAGCTTTCTTT
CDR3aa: CASSRGTDNTEAFF

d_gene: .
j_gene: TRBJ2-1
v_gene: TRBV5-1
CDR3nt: TGCGCCAGCAAGGGGGGGAGAGGGGACAATGAGCAGTTCTTC
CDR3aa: CASKGGRGDNEQFF

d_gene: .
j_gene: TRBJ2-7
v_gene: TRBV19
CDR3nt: TGTGCCAGTAGTATAGATCGTTATTACGAGCAGTACTTC
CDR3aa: CASSIDRYYEQYF

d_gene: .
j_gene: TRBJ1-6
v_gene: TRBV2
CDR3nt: TGTGCCAGCAGTGGAGAAGATAATTCACCCCTCCACTTT
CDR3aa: CASSGEDNSPLHF

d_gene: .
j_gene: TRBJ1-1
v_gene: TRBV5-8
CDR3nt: TGTGCCAGCAGCTTGGGCAGGGGCCATATCAAGAACACTGAAGCTTTCTTT
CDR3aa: CASSLGRGHIKNTEAFF

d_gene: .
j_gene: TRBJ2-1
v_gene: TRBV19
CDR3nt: TGTGCCAGTAGTAAAACCCACTGGGAGCAGTTCTTC
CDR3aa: CASSKTHWEQFF

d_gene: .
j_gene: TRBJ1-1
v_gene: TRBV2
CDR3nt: TGTGCCAGCAGTGTATTGGGGGGGCGGACTGAAGCTTTCTTT
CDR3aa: CASSVLGGRTEAFF

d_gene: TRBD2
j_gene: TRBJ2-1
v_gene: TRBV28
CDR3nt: TGTGCCAGCAGTTCTCCGGCGGGAGGGCCAAATGAGCAGTTCTTC
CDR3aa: CASSSPAGGPNEQFF

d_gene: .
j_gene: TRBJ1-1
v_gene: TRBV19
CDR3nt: TGTGCCAGTAGTATAGATGTATTAGGCGGAGTGAACCCGAAAGCTTTCTTT
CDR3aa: CASSIDVLGGVNPKAFF

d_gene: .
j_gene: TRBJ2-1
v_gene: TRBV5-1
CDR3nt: TGCGCCAGCAGCCAGTACAATGAGCAGTTCTTC
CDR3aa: CASSQYNEQFF